Below are 8 T cell receptor beta chains sequenced from a single sample in a study of naive and memory T cell subsets. Antigen specificity for these receptors is unknown. An equimolar mix of two oligonucleotides served as the beta constant-region primer for TRBC1 and TRBC2. Ligated cDNA was amplified by four rounds of PCR with nested alpha and beta constant-region primers and SP2. TCRdb redid the calling of the UMI-ligation and nested PCR reads with MiXCR, one entry per CDR3 protein. The table includes about 99,000 distinct CDR3 sequences, roughly 14% detected once. Study-level findings and limits: Naive repertoires, especially CD8, held a few larger clonotypes, possibly memory cells re-expressing CD45RA.

Sample: naive CD8+ T cells from blood. These receptors came from a human donor in good health.

The chain employs TRBV4-3 and TRBJ1-1; 8 bases agree with TRBD1. V lost 0 bases to trimming and J lost 2 bases; unmatched junction nucleotides: 2. The CDR3 is 15 amino acids. The germline CDR1 and CDR2 sequences are LGHNA and YSLEER. The chain's CDR3 is CASSQDGTGNTEAFF. DNA for the CDR3: TGCGCCAGCAGCCAAGATGGGACAGGTAACACTGAAGCTTTCTTT.

This clonotype was counted only a few times. The V and J genes are TRBV5-8 and TRBJ2-7, with D perhaps given as TRBD1 or TRBD2 (5 bases each). Germline loops: CDR1 SGHTS, CDR2 YDEGEE. The CDR3 is 13 amino acids. The V gene lost 3 bases and the J gene lost 5 bases, with 12 bases spanning the gap. The CDR3 sequence is CASSWGPSNEQYF. CDR3 in DNA: TGTGCCAGCAGCTGGGGACCCTCGAACGAGCAGTACTTC.

This clonotype showed up just a few times. V is TRBV12-3 or TRBV12-4 and J is TRBJ2-3; D tentatively fits TRBD1 or TRBD2 (6 bases each). The CDR3 runs to 15 residues. V was shortened by 8 bases and J by 2 bases, with 17 bases between the two germline ends. DNA of the CDR3: TGTGCCAGCGGGTCGGGGGCGAGTAACACAGATACGCAGTATTTT. Protein: CASGSGASNTDTQYF.

The CDR3 protein is CSARSTSGDSTGELFF. CDR3 coding DNA: TGCAGTGCTAGAAGTACTAGCGGGGATAGTACCGGGGAGCTGTTTTTT. V is TRBV20-1 and J is TRBJ2-2; TRBD2 matches at 10 bases. V dropped 2 bases and J dropped 5; count of bases not matched to a gene: 8. The CDR3 is 16 amino acids. Germline CDR1 reads DFQATT; CDR2 reads SNEGSKA (reference sequence).

In its sample, this clonotype was seen many times. This chain uses TRBV20-1 with TRBJ1-5; D unclear. The CDR3 has 16 amino acids. V shed 6 bases and J shed 2 bases, with 20 bases lying between them. The germline gives CDR1 DFQATT, CDR2 SNEGSKA (reference sequence). CDR3 residues: CSAQTVRGGGNQPQHF. The CDR3 DNA is TGCAGTGCCCAAACGGTCCGGGGAGGAGGCAATCAGCCCCAGCATTTT.

The genes are TRBV30 and TRBJ1-5, with D possibly being TRBD1 (6 bases). Trimming left V 2 bases short and J 0 bases short, with 8 bases between. Germline loops: CDR1 GTSNPN, CDR2 SVGIG (reference sequence). CDR3 size: 14 residues. The CDR3 DNA is TGTGCCTGGAGTAACAGGGTTAGCAATCAGCCCCAGCATTTT. Amino acid sequence: CAWSNRVSNQPQHF.

This chain uses TRBV24-1 with TRBJ2-6; D is ambiguous. Deletions cut 0 bases from V and 2 bases from J, with 7 bases between. This CDR3 has 16 residues. CDR1 and CDR2 (germline): KGHDR, SFDVKD. The CDR3 sequence: CATSDLERAGANVLTF. DNA of the CDR3: TGTGCCACCAGTGATTTGGAAAGGGCTGGGGCCAACGTCCTGACTTTC.

This clonotype was counted ten times or more. The chain is built from TRBV9 and TRBJ2-3, with TRBD2 matching 9 bases. The CDR3 has 17 amino acids. The V segment lost 5 bases and the J segment 7 bases; nucleotides outside the gene matches: 17. CDR1 SGDLS and CDR2 YYNGEE come from the germline V gene. Here the CDR3 reads CASSSIGTSPSPHTQYF. The CDR3 coding sequence is TGTGCCAGCAGTAGTATTGGGACTAGCCCAAGTCCTCATACGCAGTATTTT.